This TCR beta chain stems from a study of CD8+CD57+ T cells in acquired aplastic anemia (dated by TCRdb to between 2018 and 2020). Regarding the research as a whole: DNA extracted from sorted CD4+ and CD8+ cells had a mean of roughly 3 ug, with a range of about 0.18 to 27.4 ug. CD8+CD57+ expansion was defined as a frequency above the mean frequency observed in healthy subjects.

The germline V gene yields MGHDK for CDR1 and SYGVNS for CDR2. V sheds 5 bases and J sheds 4 bases, leaving 19 bases between their ends. The cysteine opens and the phenylalanine closes a CDR3 of 16 amino acids. Only the CDR3 portion is preserved as DNA: 48 bases, with reading frame beginning at the first base. Expansion of CD8+CD57+ cells had been shown by flow cytometry in the patients chosen for sequencing. Every patient had severe acquired aplastic anemia, diagnosed using the International Study of Aplastic Anemia and Agranulocytosis and Camitta criteria. No therapy had been received by the patients at the time of blood sampling. In the study, sorted CD4+ and CD8+ blood T cells from patients with severe aplastic anemia and from healthy subjects underwent deep sequencing of TCR repertoires. In the USA, patient enrollment took place under clinicaltrials.gov protocols 00001620, 01623167, 00001397, 00071045, 00081523 and 00961064. Ficoll-Paque density gradient centrifugation was used to isolate peripheral blood mononuclear cells. Before DNA extraction, CD4+ and CD8+ T cells were sorted with FACS or magnetic beads.

Genomic DNA was used as template for profiling of TCR beta VDJ combinations and CDR3 sequences. TCR repertoire sequencing was run on an Illumina HiSeq 2000. As for the authors' bioinformatics: TRBV/TRBJ rearrangement plots, CDR3 size and DJ length profiles, and Simpson's diversity index were used to evaluate the repertoires. The most abundant DNA sequence in the deep sequencing data was taken as the immunodominant clone. CDR3 amino acid sequences were screened for sharing across subjects and were compared with published repertoires and the VDJdb database. Using fastp trimming at Q25 and MiXCR clonotype assembly, TCRdb reanalyzed the public sequencing data and kept in-frame beta chains. Rows merge per CDR3 protein into single entries with the most common DNA and genes. The V and J calls, along with clone size, are taken from TCRdb and not from the paper's own processing. A total of around 170,000 distinct CDR3 sequences appear in this sample, 48% of them only once. 8% to 10% of the sample is taken by the ten largest.

Beyond this particular receptor, the publication reports: Around 31 CD8+ CDR3 sequences were shared between patients and controls but appeared highly expressed in patients and within their immunodominant clones. No significant difference in CD8+ Simpson's diversity was found between patients and healthy controls (P=0.060).

Concerning this clonotype itself: The antigen it binds to is not known. Per-base qualities were not stored, and no clone one base away is much larger.

The sequence was collected from a human donor with aplastic anemia. The chain was built from TRBV25-1 and TRBJ2-3, and perhaps TRBD1 as D gene, on 5 matching bases. The sequenced material came from sorted CD4+, CD8+, or CD8+CD57+ T cells (not recorded which) from PBMCs. The nucleotide sequence reads as follows: TGTGCCAGCAGTCAGACCCGATTAAAAGGGGCAGATACGCAGTATTTT. It translates to CASSQTRLKGADTQYF.